This T cell receptor beta chain was observed in a study of vaccination and CD4 T cells after COVID-19. Across the whole study: Convalescent study patients returned SARS-CoV-2 positive nasal swab PCR results, with roughly nine mild cases and one severe.

In regard to this clonotype: Antigen unknown.

Time point given: late sampling 161 to 241 days after vaccination in three convalescent patients. The treatment denotes: approximately nine-day PBMC culture with coronavirus spike peptide pools or control peptides (ViraFEST assay). Sequencing of the DNA from cultured CD4+ T cells was carried out with the Oncomine TCR Beta short-read assay. MiXCR, applied by TCRdb to the PCR reads, yields one record per CDR3 protein. Of tens of thousands of distinct CDR3 sequences listed, about 33% were seen once; the top ten hold about an eighth. Germline-derived CDR1 and CDR2 are SNHLY and FYNNEI. This CDR3 contains 14 residues. V was cut by 1 base and J by 3 bases, with 9 bases left in between.

The source was CD4+ T cells from blood, cultured in vitro, collected about 7 months after SARS-CoV-2 vaccination. The receptor's source is a human donor who had recovered from COVID-19. The rearrangement links TRBV2 to TRBJ2-5; D perhaps matches TRBD1 (6 bases). In nucleotides, the CDR3 is TGTGCCAGCAGTGAAGGTTGGACAGAAGAGACCCAGTACTTC. Translating it yields CASSEGWTEETQYF.